Each of the 32 T cell receptor beta chains below was sequenced from the same sample in a study of T-cell reconstitution after alpha-beta-depleted transplantation in children. For TCRbeta, the library was prepared with unique molecular identifiers. TCRdb analysed the PCR reads with MiXCR anew, one entry per CDR3 protein. The sample yields fewer than 750,000 distinct CDR3 sequences, 25% to 30% seen once. This material consisted of PBMCs, taken before TCRalphabeta/CD19-depleted stem cell transplant. The receptors were gathered from a boy in the first two years of life with Wiskott-Aldrich syndrome, due to receive a stem cell transplant.

This sequence joins TRBV10-3 and TRBJ2-5; 9 bases are a match to TRBD1. J gave up 2 bases and V 2 bases, and 6 bases lay outside the gene matches. Germline V CDR1 and CDR2: ENHRY, SYGVKD. The CDR3 length is 16 residues. This CDR3 reads CAISEGTGTQQETQYF. CDR3 bases: TGTGCCATCAGTGAGGGGACAGGGACCCAGCAAGAGACCCAGTACTTC.

This chain connects TRBV5-1 to TRBJ2-5; TRBD1 matches at 9 bases. V was pared by 0 bases and J by 2 bases, with 2 bases of the junction left unmatched. CDR3 length: 15 residues. The germline V gene has CDR1 SGHRS and CDR2 YFSETQ. For the CDR3, the DNA is TGCGCCAGCAGCTTGGGGGACAGGGCTCAAGAGACCCAGTACTTC. Translating gives CASSLGDRAQETQYF.

This clonotype was seen only a few times. The chain joins TRBV7-2 to TRBJ2-7, with 11 bases lining up with TRBD2. The length of the CDR3 is 16 residues. V shed 2 bases, J shed 3 bases, and the junction held 6 bases outside the gene matches. The germline V gene encodes CDR1 SGHTA and CDR2 FQGNSA. Written as DNA, the CDR3 is TGTGCCAGCAGCTTACCGACTAGCGGGGAGGGCTACGAGCAGTACTTC. The encoded protein is CASSLPTSGEGYEQYF.

This chain connects TRBV6-4 to TRBJ2-2; the D call may be TRBD1 or TRBD2 (11 bases each). From germline, CDR1 is MRHNA and CDR2 SNTAGT. CDR3 size: 18 residues. V lost 6 bases to trimming and J lost 4 bases, with 24 bases between them. The CDR3 nucleotides read TGTGCCAGCAGGCGGGAGACTAGCGGGACAGGGGGCACCGGGGAGCTGTTTTTT. Amino acid sequence: CASRRETSGTGGTGELFF.

The chain combines TRBV29-1 with TRBJ2-7; a weak D match, TRBD2 (6 bases). The CDR3 is 14 residues long. The germline V gene has CDR1 SQVTM and CDR2 ANQGSEA. This chain's CDR3 is CSVNSGSSPYEQYF. In DNA form, the CDR3 reads TGCAGTGTCAACTCCGGGAGTTCCCCCTACGAGCAGTACTTC.

This sequence joins TRBV30 and TRBJ2-7; no reliable D call. V was trimmed by 3 bases and J by 6 bases, leaving 15 bases between them. Germline-derived CDR1 and CDR2 are GTSNPN and SVGIG (reference sequence). This CDR3 contains 13 residues. As DNA, the CDR3 is TGTGCCTGGAGCGAATCAAACTCGGCCGAGCAGTACTTC. Translating it yields CAWSESNSAEQYF.

CDR3 loop: CAGSGTGTDTQYF. CDR3 DNA sequence: TGTGCCGGGTCCGGGACTGGCACAGATACGCAGTATTTT. V is TRBV2 and J is TRBJ2-3, with a possible D match to TRBD2 (6 bases). This CDR3 region has 13 residues. The germline V gene encodes CDR1 SNHLY and CDR2 FYNNEI. Trimming took 11 bases from V and 1 from J, leaving 13 bases between them.

V and J are TRBV5-1 and TRBJ2-7; 7 nucleotides line up with TRBD2. The CDR3 has 16 residues. Trimming removed 4 bases from V and 0 bases from J; junction bases left unmatched: 10. The V gene's germline CDR1 is SGHRS and CDR2 YFSETQ. This CDR3 reads CASSLLDRDYSYEQYF. In DNA, the CDR3 is TGCGCCAGCAGCCTCCTTGACCGGGACTACTCCTACGAGCAGTACTTC. The full variable domain, with the rest looked up from reference TRBV5-1 and TRBJ2-7, is KAGVTQTPRYLIKTRGQQVTLSCSPISGHRSVSWYQQTPGQGLQFLFEYFSETQRNKGNFPGRFSGRQFSNSRSEMNVSTLELGDSALYLCASSLLDRDYSYEQYFGPGTRLTVT.

The chain recombines TRBV5-1 with TRBJ2-4; 7 positions match TRBD2. Germline V CDR1 and CDR2: SGHRS, YFSETQ. The CDR3 is 15 residues long. With V trimmed by 5 bases and J by 2 bases, 7 bases remained unmatched. CDR3 DNA sequence: TGCGCCAGCAGAGCAGCGGGGAACCCCAAAAACATTCAGTACTTC. This translates into CASRAAGNPKNIQYF.

J is TRBJ2-5 and V is TRBV5-1; no firm D call. From germline, CDR1 is SGHRS and CDR2 YFSETQ. There are 16 residues in the CDR3. V lost 7 bases and J lost 3, with 22 bases in between. For the CDR3, the DNA is TGCGCCAGCTTTAACGTCAAAGGAACCAGGAAAGAGACCCAGTACTTC. Translating gives CASFNVKGTRKETQYF. Combining the CDR3 with reference TRBV5-1 and TRBJ2-5 gives the whole variable domain KAGVTQTPRYLIKTRGQQVTLSCSPISGHRSVSWYQQTPGQGLQFLFEYFSETQRNKGNFPGRFSGRQFSNSRSEMNVSTLELGDSALYLCASFNVKGTRKETQYFGPGTRLLVL.

This sequence joins TRBV5-1 and TRBJ2-3; 7 nucleotides match TRBD2. The J segment lost 1 base and the V segment lost 1 base, leaving 6 bases of the junction unmatched. Germline lookup yields CDR1 SGHRS and CDR2 YFSETQ. The CDR3 has 16 amino acids. The CDR3 coding sequence is TGCGCCAGCAGCTTGACTCCTAGCGGTCGCACAGATACGCAGTATTTT. Its protein is CASSLTPSGRTDTQYF.

There are a few counts of this clonotype. J is TRBJ2-5 and V is TRBV12-3 or TRBV12-4; 10 nucleotides match TRBD1. V gave up 6 bases and J gave up 2 bases; unmatched junction bases: 6. This CDR3 has 15 residues. The CDR3 loop reads CASSIRDRGQETQYF. For the CDR3, the DNA is TGTGCCAGCAGCATCCGGGACAGGGGTCAAGAGACCCAGTACTTC.

The CDR3 sequence: CASSSQITDTQYF. CDR3 DNA sequence: TGTGCCAGCAGCTCGCAGATCACAGATACGCAGTATTTT. The chain couples TRBV11-2 to TRBJ2-3; D gene ambiguous. Germline V CDR1 and CDR2: SGHAT, FQNNGV. The CDR3 extends over 13 amino acids. V lost 4 bases to trimming and J lost 2 bases, with 7 bases between them.

This clonotype has just a few counts. V and J are TRBV2 and TRBJ2-7; no reliable D call. The CDR3 spans 13 residues. From germline, CDR1 is SNHLY and CDR2 FYNNEI. Between the trimmed V and J ends, which lost 8 bases and 3 bases, there was a span of 14 bases. Here the CDR3 reads CASGSEIGYEQYF. CDR3 nucleotide sequence: TGTGCCAGCGGTTCGGAGATCGGCTACGAGCAGTACTTC.

This chain uses TRBV6-5 with TRBJ2-7; D could derive from TRBD1 or TRBD2 (5 bases each). The germline gives CDR1 MNHEY, CDR2 SVGAGI. Between the trimmed V and J ends, which lost 0 bases and 8 bases, there was a span of 17 bases. This CDR3 is 15 amino acids long. The CDR3 reads CASSYSKGRPGKQYF. The DNA for the CDR3 is TGTGCCAGCAGTTACTCCAAGGGACGGCCTGGCAAGCAGTACTTC.

As for this clonotype: One end of the junction varies from germline; a read error may be responsible. V and J are TRBV7-8 and TRBJ2-7; 12 bases are shared with TRBD1. This CDR3 contains 14 residues. Per the germline V gene, CDR1 is SGHVS and CDR2 is FQNEAQ. In nucleotides, the CDR3 is TGTGCCAGCAGCGTTGGGACAGGGGGCGCCGAGGAGTACTTC. Translating gives CASSVGTGGAEEYF.

The V call is TRBV12-3 or TRBV12-4, the J call TRBJ2-1; TRBD1 aligns across 9 bases. The V and J ends lost 6 bases and 2 bases, in that order; junction bases with no gene match: 5. The CDR3 runs 15 residues. CDR3 in amino acids: CASSPRQGAYNEQFF. CDR3 DNA: TGTGCCAGCAGCCCTAGACAGGGGGCCTACAATGAGCAGTTCTTC.

The table lists this clonotype with a few counts. The chain carries TRBV4-1 and TRBJ2-5; D is perhaps TRBD1 or TRBD2 (5 bases each). Germline CDR1 reads MGHRA; CDR2 reads YSYEKL. Deletions cut 2 bases from V and 0 bases from J, with 13 bases between. This CDR3 contains 16 residues. The CDR3 nucleotides are TGCGCCAGCAGCCAATCGGGACCACCGTACCAAGAGACCCAGTACTTC. It yields the protein CASSQSGPPYQETQYF.

This clonotype was counted only a few times. The gene calls are TRBV15 and TRBJ2-1; D remains unclear. Trimming shortened V by 2 bases and J by 6 bases, and 11 bases separated the two germline ends. Germline CDR1 LNHNV, CDR2 YYDKDF (reference sequence). The CDR3 has 14 residues. The CDR3 bases are TGTGCCACCAGCAGACGGTTCCGATCCAATGAGCAGTTCTTC. It specifies CATSRRFRSNEQFF.

The chain employs TRBV4-1 and TRBJ2-3; D remains unclear. Germline CDR1 and CDR2: MGHRA and YSYEKL. The ends were cut back, 2 bases at V and 1 base at J, with 10 bases in the middle. The CDR3 runs to 15 residues. CDR3 residues: CASSQTIVGTDTQYF. CDR3 bases: TGCGCCAGCAGCCAAACAATCGTCGGCACAGATACGCAGTATTTT.

This clonotype came up a few times. The J gene is TRBJ1-1, the V gene TRBV24-1; 8 bases are a match to TRBD1. Germline CDR1 and CDR2: KGHDR and SFDVKD. The CDR3 length is 13 residues. J lost 12 bases, V lost 4 bases, and 9 bases had no gene match. The CDR3 sequence is CATSDPNRGKTFF. The DNA of the CDR3 is TGTGCCACCAGTGACCCAAACAGGGGGAAAACTTTCTTT.

The V and J genes are TRBV13 and TRBJ1-1; 7 bases are a match to TRBD1. The V segment lost 4 bases and the J segment 3 bases; nucleotides outside the gene matches: 8. CDR3 length: 15 residues. Per germline, CDR1 PRHDT and CDR2 FYEKMQ (reference sequence). CDR3: CASSSRDRAHTEAFF. The CDR3 DNA is TGTGCCAGCAGCTCCCGGGACAGAGCGCACACTGAAGCTTTCTTT.

The V call is TRBV11-2, the J call TRBJ2-1; D may be TRBD1 (5 bases). The CDR3 sequence is 13 residues long. Germline assignment: CDR1 SGHAT and CDR2 FQNNGV. The V gene lost 8 bases and the J gene lost 6 bases, with 14 bases spanning the gap. CDR3 sequence (DNA): TGTGCCAGCGGAAGGGGCCTACGCAATGAGCAGTTCTTC. Encoded protein: CASGRGLRNEQFF.

The rearrangement joins TRBV29-1 to TRBJ2-5; D is undetermined. There are 17 residues in the CDR3. Looked up from germline, CDR1 is SQVTM and CDR2 is ANQGSEA. V was clipped by 1 base and J by 4 bases, with 22 bases between them. CDR3 sequence (DNA): TGCAGCGTTGAAGCTCTGGAAAGGTCCGCCCCGGGAGAGACCCAGTACTTC. Residues: CSVEALERSAPGETQYF. The full variable domain, rest sourced from reference TRBV29-1 and TRBJ2-5, is SAVISQKPSRDICQRGTSLTIQCQVDSQVTMMFWYRQQPGQSLTLIATANQGSEATYESGFVIDKFPISRPNLTFSTLTVSNMSPEDSSIYLCSVEALERSAPGETQYFGPGTRLLVL.

CDR3 nucleotides: TGTGCCAGCAGTGAGTGGGGTCAGAGCTATGGCTACACCTTC. Amino acid sequence: CASSEWGQSYGYTF. The genes are TRBV25-1 and TRBJ1-2, with no clear D. The germline V gene has CDR1 MGHDK and CDR2 SYGVNS. CDR3 length: 14 amino acids. V was pared by 3 bases and J by 4 bases, with 12 bases between.

The gene calls are TRBV7-9 and TRBJ1-1; tentatively, D is TRBD1 (5 bases). Deletions cut 1 base from V and 0 bases from J, with 9 bases between. This CDR3 is built from 15 residues. The germline gives CDR1 SEHNR, CDR2 FQNEAQ (reference sequence). CDR3 residues: CASSLDRPMNTEAFF. CDR3 bases: TGTGCCAGCAGCTTAGACAGGCCCATGAACACTGAAGCTTTCTTT.

This clonotype was seen a handful of times. The chain is built from TRBV25-1 and TRBJ2-5; D is tentatively TRBD1 or TRBD2 (5 bases each). V lost 3 bases to trimming and J lost 5 bases, with 16 bases between them. This CDR3 comprises 15 residues. In germline, CDR1 is MGHDK, CDR2 SYGVNS. This CDR3 is CASSDTLGPGETQYF. The CDR3 bases are TGTGCCAGCAGTGATACCCTGGGGCCGGGGGAGACCCAGTACTTC. Full variable domain (rest looked up from reference TRBV25-1 and TRBJ2-5): EADIYQTPRYLVIGTGKKITLECSQTMGHDKMYWYQQDPGMELHLIHYSYGVNSTEKGDLSSESTVSRIRTEHFPLTLESARPSHTSQYLCASSDTLGPGETQYFGPGTRLLVL.

The chain uses TRBV6-1 and TRBJ2-1; 11 positions agree with TRBD2. V lost 5 bases and J lost 4; bases outside the gene matches: 10. Germline CDR1 and CDR2: MNHNS and SASEGT. This CDR3 has 17 amino acids. CDR3 sequence reads: CASSSPSSGRIYNEQFF. In DNA, the CDR3 is TGTGCCAGCAGTAGCCCTTCTAGCGGGAGGATATACAATGAGCAGTTCTTC.

The J gene is TRBJ2-1, the V gene TRBV29-1; D perhaps matches TRBD2 (7 bases). The V end was cut by 6 bases, the J end by 8 bases, with 17 bases between. CDR1 is SQVTM, CDR2 ANQGSEA, per germline. The length of the CDR3 is 13 residues. CDR3 residues: CSVNGGGRDEQFF. CDR3 DNA: TGCAGCGTCAATGGGGGGGGCCGGGATGAGCAGTTCTTC.

The chain carries TRBV7-8 and TRBJ2-3; D is ambiguous. The CDR3 has 19 amino acids. V lost 0 bases and J 0 bases, leaving 19 bases between the germline ends. The germline CDR1 and CDR2 sequences are SGHVS and FQNEAQ. The CDR3 sequence is CASSLAGNLWVQSTDTQYF. The CDR3 nucleotides are TGTGCCAGCAGCTTAGCCGGTAATCTTTGGGTTCAGAGCACAGATACGCAGTATTTT. Full variable domain (missing parts from reference TRBV7-8 and TRBJ2-3): GAGVSQSPRYKVAKRGQDVALRCDPISGHVSLFWYQQALGQGPEFLTYFQNEAQLDKSGLPSDRFFAERPEGSVSTLKIQRTQQEDSAVYLCASSLAGNLWVQSTDTQYFGPGTRLTVL.

A few counts support this clonotype. The chain has TRBV28 and TRBJ2-5; 11 positions match TRBD2. Germline-derived CDR1 and CDR2 are MDHEN and SYDVKM. Trimming removed 6 bases from V and 0 bases from J; junction bases left unmatched: 9. The CDR3 is made up of 17 amino acids. The CDR3: CASRFSRTSGYQETQYF. CDR3 nucleotides: TGTGCCAGCAGGTTTTCAAGGACTAGCGGGTACCAAGAGACCCAGTACTTC.

This clonotype has more than one count but fewer than ten. The rearrangement uses TRBV7-2 and TRBJ1-5; D unresolved. V lost 2 bases to trimming and J lost 7 bases, with 9 bases between them. The germline CDR1 and CDR2 sequences are SGHTA and FQGNSA. The CDR3 loop spans 13 amino acids. The CDR3 sequence: CASSLKERQPQHF. DNA of the CDR3: TGTGCCAGCAGCTTAAAGGAGCGGCAGCCCCAGCATTTT. Full variable domain (missing parts from reference TRBV7-2 and TRBJ1-5): GAGVSQSPSNKVTEKGKDVELRCDPISGHTALYWYRQSLGQGLEFLIYFQGNSAPDKSGLPSDRFSAERTGGSVSTLTIQRTQQEDSAVYLCASSLKERQPQHFGDGTRLSIL.